Listed here are 31 T cell receptor beta chains from one sample, sequenced in a study of blood T cell repertoires in COVID-19. Measured with immunoSEQ multiplex PCR; TCRdb has only the in-frame clones, and not every one. This sample has about 120,000 clones, with about nine tenths found just once. What was sequenced was peripheral blood. The source is a human donor with active COVID-19. The donor label of this sample is uncertain.

CDR3 protein: CASSPAAGTEAFF. The DNA of the CDR3 is TGCGCCAGCAGCCCGGCCGCGGGCACTGAAGCTTTCTTT. This chain uses TRBV5-1 with TRBJ1-1; D remains ambiguous. The CDR3 is 13 residues long. Trimming pared 4 bases from V and 4 bases from J, leaving 11 bases between. Germline CDR1 SGHRS, CDR2 YFSETQ.

V gene TRBV4-1 combines with J gene TRBJ1-6; 8 bases agree with TRBD1. The CDR3 totals 14 residues. V lost 0 bases to trimming and J lost 19 bases; unmatched junction nucleotides: 11. The germline V gene encodes CDR1 MGHRA and CDR2 YSYEKL. Here the CDR3 reads CASSQEWGQARRHF. CDR3 DNA: TGCGCCAGCAGCCAAGAATGGGGACAGGCCCGGAGACACTTT.

This chain links TRBV3-1 (or the pseudogene TRBV3-2) with TRBJ2-1; 12 bases match TRBD2. CDR3 length equals 19 residues. Germline lookup yields CDR1 LGHDT and CDR2 YNNKEL (reference sequence). V shed 3 bases and J 3 bases; nucleotides not matched to a gene: 12. CDR3 region: CASSQYPSGGASYYNEQFF. In DNA form, the CDR3 reads TGTGCCAGCAGCCAGTATCCTAGCGGGGGGGCCAGTTACTACAATGAGCAGTTCTTC.

To note about this clone: The same CDR3 can be traced to other DNA sequences in this sample. The rearrangement joins TRBV29-1 to TRBJ2-7, with TRBD1 as a possible D gene (5 bases). Trimming took 7 bases from V and 3 from J, leaving 10 bases between them. Germline CDR1 is SQVTM and CDR2 is ANQGSEA. The CDR3 is 11 residues long. CDR3 in amino acids: CSARDSYEQYF. The CDR3 DNA reads as TGCAGCGCCCGCGACAGCTACGAGCAGTACTTC.

The V and J genes are TRBV25-1 and TRBJ1-1; D might be TRBD1 (5 bases). Germline lookup yields CDR1 MGHDK and CDR2 SYGVNS. With 4 bases removed from V and 1 base from J, the gap between germline ends came to 7 bases. This CDR3 has 13 amino acids. Here the CDR3 reads CASSGQGNTEAFF. The CDR3 DNA sequence: TGTGCCAGCAGTGGGCAGGGGAACACTGAAGCTTTCTTT.

The chain combines TRBV19 with TRBJ1-1; the D is unclear. This CDR3 has 14 amino acids. The V end was cut by 4 bases, the J end by 0 bases, with 9 bases between. The germline V gene has CDR1 LNHDA and CDR2 SQIVND (reference sequence). The CDR3 DNA is TGTGCCAGTAGTAGAACAGCACTGAACACTGAAGCTTTCTTT. Translated, it gives CASSRTALNTEAFF. The complete variable domain, with remaining parts taken from reference TRBV19 and TRBJ1-1, reads DGGITQSPKYLFRKEGQNVTLSCEQNLNHDAMYWYRQDPGQGLRLIYYSQIVNDFQKGDIAEGYSVSREKKESFPLTVTSAQKNPTAFYLCASSRTALNTEAFFGQGTRLTVV.

This chain connects TRBV7-8 to TRBJ2-5; 8 nucleotides align to TRBD1. V gave up 5 bases and J gave up 3 bases; unmatched junction bases: 5. The CDR3 loop spans 14 amino acids. Looked up from germline, CDR1 is SGHVS and CDR2 is FQNEAQ. CDR3 bases: TGTGCCAGCAGCCCGGACAGGGTCGAAGAGACCCAGTACTTC. As protein: CASSPDRVEETQYF.

The rearrangement links TRBV18 to TRBJ1-1; D might be TRBD1 (5 bases). CDR3 length: 14 amino acids. V shed 1 base and J shed 7 bases, with 13 bases lying between them. CDR1 and CDR2 (germline): KGHSH, LQKENI. The CDR3 DNA reads as TGTGCCAGCTCACCACTCCCGGCAGGGAATGAAGCTTTCTTT. Residues: CASSPLPAGNEAFF.

This rearrangement joins TRBV2 to TRBJ1-6, with D possibly being TRBD1 (6 bases). Deletions cut 3 bases from V and 7 bases from J, with 13 bases between. This CDR3 has 15 residues. CDR1 is SNHLY, CDR2 FYNNEI, per germline. The CDR3 region has the DNA TGTGCCAGCAGTGACACACAGGGCCCCAATTCACCCCTCCACTTT. Translating it yields CASSDTQGPNSPLHF. Filled out from reference TRBV2 and TRBJ1-6, the complete variable domain reads EPEVTQTPSHQVTQMGQEVILRCVPISNHLYFYWYRQILGQKVEFLVSFYNNEISEKSEIFDDQFSVERPDGSNFTLKIRSTKLEDSAMYFCASSDTQGPNSPLHFGNGTRLTVT.

The chain couples TRBV11-2 to TRBJ1-3; TRBD1 aligns across 8 bases. There are 16 residues in the CDR3. Germline V gene data show CDR1 as SGHAT and CDR2 as FQNNGV. V lost 5 bases, J lost 2 bases, and 8 bases stayed unmatched. CDR3 amino acids: CASSVQGEAAGNTIYF. CDR3 DNA sequence: TGTGCCAGCAGCGTACAGGGGGAAGCTGCTGGAAACACCATATATTTT.

The rearrangement uses TRBV7-9 and TRBJ2-5; 7 bases are a match to TRBD1. The length of the CDR3 is 15 residues. The V and J ends lost 1 base and 4 bases, in that order; junction bases with no gene match: 6. CDR1 and CDR2 (germline): SEHNR, FQNEAQ (reference sequence). CDR3 DNA: TGTGCCAGCAGCTTAGGCCTTCGACAGGGAGAGACCCAGTACTTC. Amino acids: CASSLGLRQGETQYF.

The rearrangement links TRBV5-1 to TRBJ2-1; 16 nucleotides align to TRBD2. The CDR3 sequence is 17 residues long. Germline CDR1 reads SGHRS; CDR2 reads YFSETQ. J was trimmed by 8 bases and V by 1 base; bases with no gene match: 6. CDR3 in amino acids: CASSLFGTSGGVDEQFF. For the CDR3, the DNA is TGCGCCAGCAGCTTGTTTGGGACTAGCGGGGGGGTCGATGAGCAGTTCTTC.

V usage is TRBV6-5 and J usage is TRBJ2-2, with a tentative D call TRBD1 (5 bases). This CDR3 is 14 amino acids long. Trimming stripped 6 bases from V and 4 bases from J, with 12 bases between. From germline, CDR1 is MNHEY and CDR2 SVGAGI. CDR3 in DNA: TGTGCCAGCAGGTTGACAGCAATCACCGGGGAGCTGTTTTTT. Amino acid sequence: CASRLTAITGELFF.

The chain couples TRBV7-9 to TRBJ2-5; D not resolved. This CDR3 is built from 15 residues. Germline values: CDR1 SEHNR, CDR2 FQNEAQ (reference sequence). V was pared by 0 bases and J by 2 bases, with 10 bases between. CDR3 bases: TGTGCCAGCAGCTTAGCCCCCACTCTACAAGAGACCCAGTACTTC. Translated, it gives CASSLAPTLQETQYF.

The chain employs TRBV5-1 and TRBJ2-7; tentative D call: TRBD1 (5 bases). Germline V gives CDR1 SGHRS, CDR2 YFSETQ. The CDR3 consists of 13 residues. The ends were cut back, 4 bases at V and 4 bases at J, with 12 bases in the middle. The CDR3 DNA follows: TGCGCCAGCAGCCCGGACACACCGTACGAGCAGTACTTC. Protein product: CASSPDTPYEQYF. Based on the CDR3 plus reference TRBV5-1 and TRBJ2-7, the full variable domain is KAGVTQTPRYLIKTRGQQVTLSCSPISGHRSVSWYQQTPGQGLQFLFEYFSETQRNKGNFPGRFSGRQFSNSRSEMNVSTLELGDSALYLCASSPDTPYEQYFGPGTRLTVT.

In DNA form, the CDR3 reads TGTGCCAGCAGTACACTAGGACAGGGACTCACTGAAGCTTTCTTT. Translated, it gives CASSTLGQGLTEAFF. The rearrangement links TRBV6-5 to TRBJ1-1; TRBD1 agrees at 8 bases. Trimming at V came to 5 bases and at J to 4 bases, leaving 9 bases not matched to a gene. The CDR3 totals 15 residues. Germline values: CDR1 MNHEY, CDR2 SVGAGI.

This clone was counted a few times. This chain connects TRBV4-3 to TRBJ2-1; D gene ambiguous. CDR3 size: 15 residues. The V and J ends lost 0 bases and 9 bases respectively, with 15 bases between them. Germline-derived CDR1 and CDR2 are LGHNA and YSLEER. Here the CDR3 reads CASSQDFNYPSEQFF. The CDR3 nucleotides are TGCGCCAGCAGCCAAGATTTTAACTACCCCAGTGAGCAGTTCTTC.

This clone was seen more than once but under ten times. The chain couples TRBV2 to TRBJ2-1, with D perhaps TRBD2 (7 bases). This CDR3 comprises 13 residues. The V end lost 5 bases, the J end lost 9 bases, and 14 bases lay between the germline ends. Germline CDR1 and CDR2: SNHLY and FYNNEI. This chain's CDR3 is CASSLGGGGEQFF. As DNA, the CDR3 is TGTGCCAGCAGTCTGGGCGGGGGCGGTGAGCAGTTCTTC.

The chain joins TRBV4-2 to TRBJ2-7; 8 bases match TRBD2. Trimming took 3 bases from V and 2 from J; bases not matched to a gene: 6. CDR3 length: 15 residues. Germline V gene data show CDR1 as LGHNA and CDR2 as YNFKEQ. The CDR3 protein is CASSQEASGPYEQYF. The CDR3 DNA sequence: TGTGCCAGCAGCCAGGAGGCTAGCGGGCCCTACGAGCAGTACTTC.

The chain links TRBV27 to TRBJ2-2; 7 positions match TRBD2. Germline V lookup: CDR1 MNHEY, CDR2 SMNVEV (reference sequence). Trimming took 5 bases from V and 2 from J; bases not matched to a gene: 11. This CDR3 spans 17 amino acids. CDR3 protein: CASSPPSGGGNTGELFF. In nucleotides, the CDR3 is TGTGCCAGCAGTCCCCCCTCGGGCGGGGGTAACACCGGGGAGCTGTTTTTT.

The chain recombines TRBV4-3 with TRBJ2-6, with D maybe TRBD2 (5 bases). This CDR3 spans 17 amino acids. Trimming pared 0 bases from V and 2 bases from J, leaving 11 bases between. Looked up from germline, CDR1 is LGHNA and CDR2 is YSLEER. The CDR3 bases are TGCGCCAGCAGCCAAGATAAGAGGGTTACTGGGGCCAACGTCCTGACTTTC. It is translated as CASSQDKRVTGANVLTF.

The chain employs TRBV15 and TRBJ2-3, with no clear D. Germline assignment: CDR1 LNHNV and CDR2 YYDKDF (reference sequence). Trimming removed 3 bases at V and 1 base at J, with 8 bases between. The CDR3 covers 14 residues. CDR3 sequence: CATSSQHRTDTQYF. The DNA for the CDR3 is TGTGCCACCAGCAGCCAACATCGCACAGATACGCAGTATTTT.

This chain uses TRBV4-2 with TRBJ2-7; D perhaps matches TRBD1 (6 bases). V lost 0 bases and J lost 4, with 19 bases in between. CDR1 is LGHNA and CDR2 is YNFKEQ in the germline V gene. CDR3 size: 17 residues. The CDR3: CASSQDLRTAIKYEQYF. CDR3 DNA: TGTGCCAGCAGCCAAGATCTTCGGACAGCGATTAAATACGAGCAGTACTTC.

The chain is built from TRBV10-2 and TRBJ2-5; the D is unclear. Trimming took off 5 bases at V and 2 bases at J, with 3 bases between the two ends. CDR1 WSHSY and CDR2 SAAADI come from the germline V gene. This CDR3 has 11 residues. The CDR3 is CASSLQETQYF. CDR3 sequence (DNA): TGCGCCAGCAGTCTACAAGAGACCCAGTACTTC.

The rearrangement links TRBV2 to TRBJ2-7; 9 nucleotides agree with TRBD2. With V trimmed by 6 bases and J by 2 bases, 8 bases remained unmatched. Germline V gene lookup returns CDR1 SNHLY and CDR2 FYNNEI. The CDR3 is 15 amino acids. This chain's CDR3 is CASSELAGWTYEQYF. The CDR3, as DNA: TGTGCCAGCAGCGAGCTAGCGGGGTGGACCTACGAGCAGTACTTC.

The rearrangement links TRBV28 to TRBJ1-1; D perhaps matches TRBD1 (5 bases). V lost 6 bases and J lost 11, with 16 bases in between. Germline assignment: CDR1 MDHEN and CDR2 SYDVKM. The CDR3 runs to 12 residues. In nucleotides, the CDR3 is TGTGCCAGCAGAGCTCAGGGACTCAAGGCTTTCTTT. Protein product: CASRAQGLKAFF.

The J gene is TRBJ2-3, the V gene TRBV29-1, with 8 bases aligning to TRBD1. The CDR3 has 13 amino acids. V was pared by 7 bases and J by 5 bases, with 8 bases of the junction left unmatched. Germline CDR1 SQVTM, CDR2 ANQGSEA. The DNA for the CDR3 is TGCAGCGCATCGACAGGGGTGGTAGATACGCAGTATTTT. It codes for CSASTGVVDTQYF.

V and J are TRBV4-2 and TRBJ1-2, with TRBD1 matching 7 bases. J gave up 4 bases and V 4 bases, and 0 bases lay outside the gene matches. Germline CDR1 is LGHNA and CDR2 is YNFKEQ. The CDR3 contains 12 residues. In nucleotides, the CDR3 is TGTGCCAGCAGCCCAGGGGGCTATGGCTACACCTTC. Amino acid sequence: CASSPGGYGYTF.

V and J are TRBV7-8 and TRBJ2-3; 9 bases agree with TRBD2. The V gene end was trimmed by 1 base and the J gene end by 4 bases; junction bases not matched to a gene: 9. The CDR3 sequence is 17 residues long. The germline CDR1 and CDR2 sequences are SGHVS and FQNEAQ. CDR3 coding DNA: TGTGCCAGCAGCTTAGGTGGCGGGGGGGCCTTCGCAGATACGCAGTATTTT. Protein product: CASSLGGGGAFADTQYF.

This clone was recorded once. The V gene is TRBV13, the J gene TRBJ1-2, with 9 bases aligning to TRBD1. The CDR3 runs 15 residues. Per the germline V gene, CDR1 is PRHDT and CDR2 is FYEKMQ (reference sequence). V trimming: 4 bases; J trimming: 2 bases; junction bases outside the gene matches: 5. The CDR3 region has the DNA TGTGCCAGCAGCTCGTCCGGGACAGGGAACTATGGCTACACCTTC. Translating it yields CASSSSGTGNYGYTF.

The J gene is TRBJ1-3, the V gene TRBV28; D not certain. This CDR3 is 12 amino acids long. The germline V gene has CDR1 MDHEN and CDR2 SYDVKM. The V end was cut by 6 bases, the J end by 3 bases, with 6 bases between. Here the CDR3 reads CASSRDGNTIYF. The CDR3 DNA is TGTGCCAGCAGCCGGGATGGAAACACCATATATTTT.